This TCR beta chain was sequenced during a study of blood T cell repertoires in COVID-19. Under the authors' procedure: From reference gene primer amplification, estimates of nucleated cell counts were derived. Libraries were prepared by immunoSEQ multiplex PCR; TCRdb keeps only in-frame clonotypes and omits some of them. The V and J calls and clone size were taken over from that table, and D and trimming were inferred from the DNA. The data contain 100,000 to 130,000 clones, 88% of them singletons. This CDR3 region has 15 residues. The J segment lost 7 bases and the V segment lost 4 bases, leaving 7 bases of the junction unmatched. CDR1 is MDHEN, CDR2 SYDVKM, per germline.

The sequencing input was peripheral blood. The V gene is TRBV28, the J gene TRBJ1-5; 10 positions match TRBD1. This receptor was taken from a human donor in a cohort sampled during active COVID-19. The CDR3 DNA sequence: TGTGCCAGCAGTTCGACAGGGGGCGCGTGGCAGCCCCAGCATTTT. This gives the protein CASSSTGGAWQPQHF.